A single sample is the source of the 26 T cell receptor beta chains below, sequenced in a study of identical twins. TCRdb passed the 5' RACE reads through MiXCR, listing each CDR3 protein once. Of roughly 290,000 distinct CDR3 sequences listed, roughly 9.8% are singletons. This same sample was also taken into another study, of yellow fever vaccine responses in identical twins.

The sequenced sample was CD8+ T cells sorted from blood. Every receptor here comes from a woman under 30 in good health.

The chain couples TRBV10-3 to TRBJ1-1, with D possibly matching TRBD1 (5 bases). This CDR3 spans 16 amino acids. The V end lost 5 bases, the J end lost 3 bases, and 19 bases lay between the germline ends. Germline V gene data show CDR1 as ENHRY and CDR2 as SYGVKD. The DNA of the CDR3 is TGTGCCATCAGTAGGGACCTGGGCTTTAAGGACACTGAAGCTTTCTTT. Translated: CAISRDLGFKDTEAFF.

The chain joins TRBV3-1 to TRBJ2-2; 13 nucleotides align to TRBD2. The CDR3 spans 16 residues. V lost 4 bases, J lost 1 base, and 0 bases stayed unmatched. CDR1 LGHDT and CDR2 YNNKEL come from the germline V gene (reference sequence). This CDR3 reads CASSRTSGGNTGELFF. The CDR3 bases are TGTGCCAGCAGCCGGACTAGCGGGGGGAACACCGGGGAGCTGTTTTTT. The complete variable domain, with remaining parts taken from reference TRBV3-1 and TRBJ2-2, reads DTAVSQTPKYLVTQMGNDKSIKCEQNLGHDTMYWYKQDSKKFLKIMFSYNNKELIINETVPNRFSPKSPDKAHLNLHINSLELGDSAVYFCASSRTSGGNTGELFFGEGSRLTVL.

This clonotype came up many times. The CDR3 protein is CASSPMVGFPYF. The CDR3, as DNA: TGTGCCAGCAGCCCGATGGTGGGTTTTCCGTACTTC. This chain joins TRBV7-2 and TRBJ2-4; D ambiguous. This CDR3 spans 12 amino acids. The ends were cut back, 5 bases at V and 15 bases at J, with 17 bases in the middle. Germline V gene data show CDR1 as SGHTA and CDR2 as FQGNSA.

Of note for this clonotype: The junction departs from the called germline gene at one end, perhaps through a read error. The chain is built from TRBV7-9 and TRBJ2-7; D not resolved. Germline CDR1 reads SEHNR; CDR2 reads FQNEAQ (reference sequence). The CDR3 sequence is 14 residues long. As DNA, the CDR3 is TGTGCCAGCAGCTTAGTGGCGGCCCCCTACGGGCAGTACTTC. This sequence encodes CASSLVAAPYGQYF. The full variable domain, completed using reference TRBV7-9 and TRBJ2-7, is DTGVSQNPRHKITKRGQNVTFRCDPISEHNRLYWYRQTLGQGPEFLTYFQNEAQLEKSRLLSDRFSAERPKGSFSTLEIQRTEQGDSAMYLCASSLVAAPYGQYFGPGTRLTVT.

V gene TRBV12-3 or TRBV12-4 combines with J gene TRBJ2-7; 7 bases align to TRBD1. V shed 6 bases, J shed 2 bases, and the junction held 19 bases outside the gene matches. The CDR3 has 18 amino acids. CDR3 sequence reads: CASSYRSGTEIFPYEQYF. CDR3 DNA sequence: TGTGCCAGCAGCTACCGCTCCGGGACAGAAATTTTCCCCTACGAGCAGTACTTC.

This clonotype turned up a few times. The chain joins TRBV2 to TRBJ2-3, with TRBD2 as a possible D gene (5 bases). This CDR3 is built from 13 residues. Germline loops: CDR1 SNHLY, CDR2 FYNNEI. V lost 6 bases, J lost 5 bases, and 12 bases lay in between. The CDR3: CASSAGVGDTQYF. CDR3 coding DNA: TGTGCCAGCAGCGCCGGGGTGGGAGATACGCAGTATTTT.

The chain employs TRBV7-6 and TRBJ2-5; 9 bases align to TRBD1. This CDR3 contains 17 residues. J lost 2 bases, V lost 3 bases, and 10 bases had no gene match. From germline, CDR1 is SGHVS and CDR2 FNYEAQ. Written as DNA, the CDR3 is TGTGCCAGCAGCTTGCTTACCCCCGGGACAGGGCAAGAGACCCAGTACTTC. It encodes CASSLLTPGTGQETQYF.

There are a few counts of this clonotype. The CDR3: CASSFAAGGPWADTQYF. The CDR3 DNA reads TGTGCCAGCAGTTTTGCAGCGGGAGGGCCCTGGGCAGATACGCAGTATTTT. The J gene is TRBJ2-3, the V gene TRBV27; 10 nucleotides agree with TRBD2. Germline-derived CDR1 and CDR2 are MNHEY and SMNVEV (reference sequence). There are 17 residues in the CDR3. V gave up 3 bases and J gave up 4 bases; unmatched junction bases: 10.

This clonotype was counted ten times or more. The rearrangement links TRBV14 to TRBJ2-1; 7 bases are shared with TRBD1. Germline assignment: CDR1 SGHDN and CDR2 FVKESK. Germline trimming cut 1 base from V and 4 bases from J; bases unmatched to any gene: 7. The CDR3 contains 16 residues. Here the CDR3 reads CASSQVPGTVYNEQFF. CDR3 DNA: TGTGCCAGCAGCCAAGTGCCCGGGACAGTATACAATGAGCAGTTCTTC.

This clonotype was picked up many times. This sequence joins TRBV4-1 and TRBJ2-1, with D unclear. Germline CDR1 is MGHRA and CDR2 is YSYEKL. This CDR3 contains 17 residues. V was clipped by 3 bases and J by 4 bases, with 19 bases between them. For the CDR3, the DNA is TGCGCCAGCAGCCACCGACTTTTGGCGGAACTTTACAATGAGCAGTTCTTC. Its protein product is CASSHRLLAELYNEQFF.

This clonotype was observed many times. V is TRBV4-3 and J is TRBJ2-3; D is perhaps TRBD2 (6 bases). V was cut by 0 bases and J by 4 bases, with 8 bases left in between. Germline V gene sequence: CDR1 LGHNA, CDR2 YSLEER. The CDR3 is 14 amino acids. CDR3 amino acids: CASSQDGGSDTQYF. CDR3 sequence (DNA): TGCGCCAGCAGCCAAGATGGGGGGTCAGATACGCAGTATTTT.

This clonotype has only a few counts. The rearrangement links TRBV14 to TRBJ2-7, with TRBD2 matching 8 bases. CDR3 length: 14 amino acids. Germline CDR1 is SGHDN and CDR2 is FVKESK. J gave up 3 bases and V 3 bases, and 4 bases lay outside the gene matches. CDR3 region: CASSHYAGGYEQYF. In DNA form, the CDR3 reads TGTGCCAGCAGCCACTACGCGGGGGGCTACGAGCAGTACTTC. Supplemented by reference TRBV14 and TRBJ2-7, the full variable domain reads EAGVTQFPSHSVIEKGQTVTLRCDPISGHDNLYWYRRVMGKEIKFLLHFVKESKQDESGMPNNRFLAERTGGTYSTLKVQPAELEDSGVYFCASSHYAGGYEQYFGPGTRLTVT.

This clonotype turned up a few times. J is TRBJ2-5 and V is TRBV6-2 or TRBV6-3, with 10 bases lining up with TRBD2. Losses at the gene ends were 6 bases for V and 3 bases for J; bases not matched to a gene: 10. In germline, CDR1 is MNHEY, CDR2 SVGEGT. The length of the CDR3 is 16 residues. DNA for the CDR3: TGTGCCAGCAGCCAGGGACTAGCGACTGTAGAAGAGACCCAGTACTTC. Translation gives CASSQGLATVEETQYF.

This clonotype has a count of ten or more. The J gene is TRBJ2-7, the V gene TRBV4-2; 7 nucleotides align to TRBD1. The junction had 3 bases not matched to a gene; V was cut back by 0 bases and J by 1 base. Per the germline V gene, CDR1 is LGHNA and CDR2 is YNFKEQ. The CDR3 totals 15 residues. The CDR3 is CASSQEGQTSYEQYF. The CDR3 DNA follows: TGTGCCAGCAGCCAAGAGGGACAGACTTCCTACGAGCAGTACTTC.

The genes are TRBV30 and TRBJ2-5, with a tentative D call TRBD2 (6 bases). The ends were cut back, 4 bases at V and 4 bases at J, with 13 bases in the middle. The CDR3 is 13 amino acids. CDR1 GTSNPN and CDR2 SVGIG come from the germline V gene (reference sequence). Here the CDR3 DNA reads TGTGCCTGGACCGTGGGGGGAGTAGAGACCCAGTACTTC. Translation: CAWTVGGVETQYF.

V gene TRBV6-2 or TRBV6-3 combines with J gene TRBJ1-5; no clear D gene. The CDR3 has 14 residues. The V end lost 2 bases, the J end lost 5 bases, and 10 bases lay between the germline ends. Germline V gene lookup returns CDR1 MNHEY and CDR2 SVGEGT. The CDR3 spells CASSYGEEDQPQHF. CDR3 nucleotide sequence: TGTGCCAGCAGTTACGGGGAGGAAGATCAGCCCCAGCATTTT.

This clonotype was counted many times. J is TRBJ2-3 and V is TRBV10-3, with 10 bases identical to TRBD2. J lost 2 bases, V lost 8 bases, and 10 bases had no gene match. Germline-derived CDR1 and CDR2 are ENHRY and SYGVKD. The CDR3 has 16 residues. The DNA of the CDR3 is TGTGCCATCGCAGAAGTAGCGGGGGGACCCACAGATACGCAGTATTTT. Translated: CAIAEVAGGPTDTQYF.

The DNA of the CDR3 is TGTGCCAGCACCCTGAGGGTTGACGGCTACGAGCAGTACTTC. The encoded protein is CASTLRVDGYEQYF. J is TRBJ2-7 and V is TRBV5-6, with D perhaps matching TRBD2 (5 bases). CDR1 SGHDT and CDR2 YYEEEE come from the germline V gene. V lost 6 bases and J lost 3, with 16 bases in between. CDR3 length: 14 amino acids.

This clonotype was observed a handful of times. The V call is TRBV29-1, the J call TRBJ1-5; 9 nucleotides match TRBD1. In germline, CDR1 is SQVTM, CDR2 ANQGSEA. The trim removed 7 bases at V and 3 bases at J, leaving 7 bases unmatched. CDR3 length: 14 amino acids. The CDR3 coding sequence is TGCAGCGCACAGGACAGGGGTTCCAATCAGCCCCAGCATTTT. This codes for CSAQDRGSNQPQHF.

CDR3 nucleotides: TGCAGTGCTAGAGATCTAGCGGCAGGGGTTTCAGATACGCAGTATTTT. Amino acids: CSARDLAAGVSDTQYF. V gene TRBV20-1 combines with J gene TRBJ2-3; D may be TRBD2 (7 bases). V was pared by 0 bases and J by 4 bases, with 17 bases between. The germline V gene has CDR1 DFQATT and CDR2 SNEGSKA (reference sequence). CDR3 length equals 16 residues.

In nucleotides, the CDR3 is TGTGCCAGCAGTGACTCGCGGGGGGGCAATGAGCAGTTCTTC. It specifies CASSDSRGGNEQFF. The rearrangement links TRBV6-4 to TRBJ2-1; 9 nucleotides agree with TRBD2. Trimming took 0 bases from V and 6 from J; bases not matched to a gene: 0. Germline V gene sequence: CDR1 MRHNA, CDR2 SNTAGT. The CDR3 has 14 residues.

The CDR3 loop is CASSLGGHQKNTGELFF. DNA of the CDR3: TGTGCCAGCAGCTTAGGTGGCCACCAAAAAAACACCGGGGAGCTGTTTTTT. The chain uses TRBV7-9 and TRBJ2-2; D is undetermined. Per germline, CDR1 SEHNR and CDR2 FQNEAQ (reference sequence). The V gene lost 1 base and the J gene lost 2 bases, with 14 bases spanning the gap. The CDR3 runs to 17 residues.

This clonotype was detected many times. This CDR3 is CASSERLTEAFF. The CDR3 DNA follows: TGTGCCAGCAGTGAGCGGCTGACTGAAGCTTTCTTT. The J gene is TRBJ1-1, the V gene TRBV2; D is ambiguous. The CDR3 sequence is 12 residues long. Germline loops: CDR1 SNHLY, CDR2 FYNNEI. Trimming took off 3 bases at V and 5 bases at J, with 7 bases between the two ends.

This chain connects TRBV29-1 to TRBJ2-2; 13 nucleotides align to TRBD2. The CDR3 runs 14 residues. CDR1 SQVTM and CDR2 ANQGSEA come from the germline V gene. V lost 5 bases to trimming and J lost 4 bases; unmatched junction nucleotides: 1. The CDR3 DNA sequence: TGCAGCGTTCGGACTAGCGGGAGCACCGGGGAGCTGTTTTTT. Residues: CSVRTSGSTGELFF.

The chain uses TRBV7-2 and TRBJ2-1; 8 positions agree with TRBD2. The V segment lost 8 bases and the J segment 6 bases; nucleotides outside the gene matches: 9. The CDR3 has 14 amino acids. CDR1 and CDR2 from the germline V gene are SGHTA and FQGNSA. CDR3 in DNA: TGTGCCAGCCGACCTCTAGCGGGCGTCAATGAGCAGTTCTTC. Its protein is CASRPLAGVNEQFF.

This clonotype was seen many times. The chain links TRBV7-9 to TRBJ2-2; D is undetermined. Trimming removed 4 bases from V and 0 bases from J, with 6 bases in between. The CDR3 is 14 residues long. Germline-derived CDR1 and CDR2 are SEHNR and FQNEAQ (reference sequence). CDR3 in amino acids: CASSSAPNTGELFF. CDR3 DNA: TGTGCCAGCAGCTCAGCCCCGAACACCGGGGAGCTGTTTTTT.